This entry lists 5 T cell receptor beta chains sequenced from one sample in a study of shared clonotypes between healthy human individuals. The naive CD8 fraction comprised CD45RO-negative cells positively selected for CCR7 and excluded terminally differentiated effector memory CD45RA+ cells. Using immunoSEQ multiplex PCR, the repertoire was profiled, and TCRdb retains in-frame clones only, with some absent. Here the sample spans some 2 million clones, over 85% being singletons. The sequencing input was naive CD8+ T cells sorted from blood. These receptors all come from a man younger than 35 in good health.

The rearrangement uses TRBV30 and TRBJ1-5; D gene ambiguous. V shed 2 bases and J shed 2 bases, with 7 bases lying between them. CDR1 and CDR2 from the germline V gene are GTSNPN and SVGIG (reference sequence). The length of the CDR3 is 13 residues. The CDR3 spells CAWSPLGNQPQHF. The CDR3 DNA reads TGTGCCTGGAGTCCGTTGGGCAATCAGCCCCAGCATTTT.

This chain joins TRBV9 and TRBJ2-3, with D perhaps TRBD1 (6 bases). The CDR3 has 16 residues. V lost 3 bases and J lost 5, with 19 bases in between. The V gene's germline CDR1 is SGDLS and CDR2 YYNGEE. CDR3 amino acids: CASSDYWTEKGDTQYF. For the CDR3, the DNA is TGTGCCAGCAGCGACTATTGGACAGAAAAAGGAGATACGCAGTATTTT.

V usage is TRBV11-2 and J usage is TRBJ2-7; tentatively, D is TRBD2 (6 bases). Germline V CDR1 and CDR2: SGHAT, FQNNGV. CDR3 length: 15 residues. Trimming left V 3 bases short and J 4 bases short, with 16 bases between. CDR3 bases: TGTGCCAGCAGCTTGGCTGTGGCGGGAACTTACGAGCAGTACTTC. Translating gives CASSLAVAGTYEQYF.

The rearrangement joins TRBV4-3 to TRBJ2-1; 7 bases align to TRBD2. The V segment lost 5 bases and the J segment 9 bases; nucleotides outside the gene matches: 16. Per the germline V gene, CDR1 is LGHNA and CDR2 is YSLEER. This CDR3 region has 16 residues. DNA for the CDR3: TGCGCCAGCAGCGGAACAATAGCCGGCGGGAGTCCTGAGCAGTTCTTC. Protein product: CASSGTIAGGSPEQFF.

The chain employs TRBV4-1 and TRBJ1-1; 7 nucleotides line up with TRBD1. V was clipped by 0 bases and J by 3 bases; unmatched bases: 7. The CDR3 length is 16 residues. The germline gives CDR1 MGHRA, CDR2 YSYEKL. CDR3 in DNA: TGCGCCAGCAGCCAAGACCGAATGGGACAGTACACTGAAGCTTTCTTT. This gives the protein CASSQDRMGQYTEAFF.